This T cell receptor (beta chain) was identified during a study of OX40 agonist ivuxolimab in advanced cancers. Overall study: Dose-escalation cases comprised hepatocellular carcinoma, melanoma, renal cell or head and neck cancer. Partial responses were achieved by three patients: one hepatocellular carcinoma, two cutaneous melanoma.

Germline trimming cut 7 bases from V and 1 base from J; bases unmatched to any gene: 10. Germline values: CDR1 MNHEY, CDR2 SVGAGI. The CDR3 loop spans 15 amino acids. Generated by immunoSEQ multiplex PCR, the TCRdb table keeps only in-frame clones and is missing some. The top ten hold roughly 2% of the sample, which has some 37,000 clones, 82% seen once. The sample holds one count of this clone. This receptor was taken from an adult with an advanced solid tumor such as melanoma, head and neck, liver or kidney cancer. The chain is built from TRBV6-5 and TRBJ2-7; 7 nucleotides match TRBD1. The source was CD4+ or CD8+ T cells sorted from blood, collected in a trial of the OX40 agonist ivuxolimab. This chain's CDR3 is CASKQGPGQSYEQYF. Here the CDR3 DNA reads TGTGCCAGCAAGCAGGGTCCGGGACAGTCCTACGAGCAGTACTTC.